The entry that follows covers one T cell receptor (beta chain) sequence. Its antigen is not identified. Each sorted subset replicate got 200 ng genomic DNA, roughly 27,000 genomes. Profiled with immunoSEQ multiplex PCR; TCRdb holds only in-frame clones, not every one. Of about 2.4 million clones listed, approximately 90% are singletons. The sample is drawn from a study of shared clonotypes between healthy human individuals. Whole-study findings and limits: Naive CD4 clonotype sharing across several donors was approximately 5.2%. When compared with the clonotypes that were shared by all four sorted-subset donors, the non-shared clonotypes turned out to have lower generation probabilities.

The TCR comes from a young man in good health. What was sequenced was naive CD4+ T cells sorted from blood. Noted subset: CD45RA+ positively selected.

The CDR3 region has the DNA TGTGCCAGCAGCCCGGGGGGGGTAGGTGAAAAACTGTTTTTT. Its protein product is CASSPGGVGEKLFF. The chain carries TRBV6-1 and TRBJ1-4; possibly TRBD1 for D (5 bases). The germline V gene has CDR1 MNHNS and CDR2 SASEGT. Deletions cut 6 bases from V and 7 bases from J, with 15 bases between. The CDR3 covers 14 residues.